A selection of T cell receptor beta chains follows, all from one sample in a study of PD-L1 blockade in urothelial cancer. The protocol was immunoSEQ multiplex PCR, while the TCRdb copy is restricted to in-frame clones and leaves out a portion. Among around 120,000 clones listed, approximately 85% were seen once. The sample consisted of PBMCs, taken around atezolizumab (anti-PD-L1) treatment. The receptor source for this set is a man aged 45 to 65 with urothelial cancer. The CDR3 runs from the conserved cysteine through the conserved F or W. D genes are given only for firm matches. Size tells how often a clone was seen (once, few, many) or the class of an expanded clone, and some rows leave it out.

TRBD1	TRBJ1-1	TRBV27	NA	TGTGCCAGCAGTTTACAAAACAGGGGCACTGAAGCTTTCTTT	CASSLQNRGTEAFF
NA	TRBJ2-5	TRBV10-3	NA	TGTGCCATCAGTGACGCCCCGTCGGGAGAGACCCAGTACTTC	CAISDAPSGETQYF
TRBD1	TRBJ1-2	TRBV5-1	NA	TGCGCCAGCAGCTTGGATTCGGGACAGTATAGCTACACCTTC	CASSLDSGQYSYTF
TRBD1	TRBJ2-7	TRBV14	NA	TGTGCCAGCAGCCAGTTCGGGACAGGGTTATACGAGCAGTACTTC	CASSQFGTGLYEQYF
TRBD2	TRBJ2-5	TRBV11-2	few	TGTGCCAGCACCCTAGCGGGAGTGGAGACCCAGTACTTC	CASTLAGVETQYF
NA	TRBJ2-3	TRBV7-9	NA	TGTGCCAGCAGCTTAGCGAGCGGAGATACGCAGTATTTT	CASSLASGDTQYF
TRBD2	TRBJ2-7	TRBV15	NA	TGTGCCACCAGCGGCTCATTGGGGACTAGCGGGTCGTACGAGCAGTACTTC	CATSGSLGTSGSYEQYF
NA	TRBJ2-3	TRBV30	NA	TGTGCCTGGACCCCTGGCGGGTCTAGCACAGATACGCAGTATTTT	CAWTPGGSSTDTQYF
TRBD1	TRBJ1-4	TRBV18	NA	TGTGCCAGCTCATCGCCGGGACAGGGTTTAACTAATGAAAAACTGTTTTTT	CASSSPGQGLTNEKLFF
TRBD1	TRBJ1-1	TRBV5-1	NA	TGCGCCAGCAGCCCCCCCCGACAGGGAGGCACTGAAGCTTTCTTT	CASSPPRQGGTEAFF
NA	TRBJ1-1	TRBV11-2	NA	TGTGCCAGCAGCTTAGTTCATCGGGGGGGCACTGAAGCTTTCTTT	CASSLVHRGGTEAFF
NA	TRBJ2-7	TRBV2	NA	TGTGCCAGCAGAGTTGGGGGAGGAGGGTCCTACGAGCAGTACTTC	CASRVGGGGSYEQYF
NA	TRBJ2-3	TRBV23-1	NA	TGCGCCAGCAGTCAATCAGGGGGTCGGACGCAGTATTTT	CASSQSGGRTQYF
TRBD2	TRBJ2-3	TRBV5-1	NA	TGCGCCAGCTGTCTAGCGGCTAGCACAGATACGCAGTATTTT	CASCLAASTDTQYF
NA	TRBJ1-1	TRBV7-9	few	TGTGCCAGCAGCTTAGGACTTTTAGAGAAAGCTTTCTTT	CASSLGLLEKAFF
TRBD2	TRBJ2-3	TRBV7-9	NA	TGTGCCAGCAGCTTAATAAGGACTAGCCGAGAAAGCACAGATACGCAGTATTTT	CASSLIRTSRESTDTQYF
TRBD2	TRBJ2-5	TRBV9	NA	TGTGCCAGCAGCGAAACTAGCGGGAGGATCCAAGAGACCCAGTACTTC	CASSETSGRIQETQYF